A selection of T cell receptor beta chains follows, all from one sample in a study of blood T cell repertoires in COVID-19. Libraries were prepared by immunoSEQ multiplex PCR; TCRdb keeps only in-frame clonotypes and omits some of them. The top ten hold approximately 2% of the sample, which has roughly 250,000 clones, roughly 88% seen once. What was sequenced was PBMCs or T cells enriched from blood (not recorded which). The receptor source for this set is a woman in her fifties or sixties who had recovered from COVID-19. The CDR3 runs from the conserved cysteine through the conserved F or W. The D gene is left open where the match is weak. Part of the rows lack a size; the others show once, few, many or a class for expanded clones.

J | length | size | D | V | CDR3 | DNA
TRBJ1-6 | 15 | once | TRBD1 | TRBV2 | CASSGQGALESPLHF | TGTGCCAGCAGTGGCCAGGGGGCGCTTGAATCACCCCTCCACTTT
TRBJ1-4 | 17 | - | - | TRBV7-6 | CASSPEGGLLTNEKLFF | TGTGCCAGCAGCCCCGAGGGGGGGCTCTTGACTAATGAAAAACTGTTTTTT
TRBJ2-3 | 16 | - | TRBD2 | TRBV28 | CASPPLAGGHGDTQYF | TGTGCCAGTCCTCCACTAGCGGGGGGCCACGGGGATACGCAGTATTTT
TRBJ1-2 | 14 | - | TRBD1 | TRBV18 | CASLRTGHRDGYTF | TGTGCCAGCCTCAGGACAGGGCACAGAGATGGCTACACCTTC
TRBJ1-2 | 13 | few | - | TRBV5-4 | CASSLPSNYGYTF | TGTGCCAGCAGCTTGCCCAGTAACTATGGCTACACCTTC
TRBJ1-1 | 13 | - | - | TRBV29-1 | CSVCRPPRVEAFF | TGCAGCGTCTGTAGACCCCCCAGGGTTGAAGCTTTCTTT
TRBJ1-5 | 14 | - | - | TRBV4-3 | CASSQDIRNQPQHF | TGCGCCAGCAGCCAAGATATTCGCAATCAGCCCCAGCATTTT
TRBJ2-1 | 13 | few | TRBD1 | TRBV7-2 | CASSLAIRDRQFF | TGTGCCAGCAGCTTAGCAATCCGGGACAGACAGTTCTTC
TRBJ1-2 | 15 | - | TRBD1 | TRBV3-1/TRBV3-2 | CASSSLTGGNYGYTF | TGTGCCAGCAGTTCCTTAACAGGGGGCAACTATGGCTACACCTTC
TRBJ1-2 | 11 | - | - | TRBV4-1 | CASSPGYGYTF | TGCGCCAGCAGTCCAGGTTATGGCTACACCTTC
TRBJ2-1 | 16 | once | - | TRBV21-1 | CARRPRDRGAYNEQFF | TGTGCCAGACGACCTAGGGACAGGGGGGCCTACAATGAGCAGTTCTTC
TRBJ2-7 | 13 | - | TRBD2 | TRBV3-1/TRBV3-2 | CASSQSGRYEQYF | TGTGCCAGCAGCCAAAGCGGGAGATACGAGCAGTACTTC
TRBJ2-3 | 14 | - | - | TRBV6-2/TRBV6-3 | CASSYGQITDTQYF | TGTGCCAGCAGTTACGGCCAGATTACAGATACGCAGTATTTT
TRBJ2-2 | 15 | few | - | TRBV10-1 | CASRRDSGDTGELFF | TGCGCCAGCAGGCGGGACTCAGGAGACACCGGGGAGCTGTTTTTT
TRBJ2-7 | 15 | - | - | TRBV19 | CASSRQARSSYEQYF | TGTGCCAGTAGCCGACAGGCCCGAAGCTCCTACGAGCAGTACTTC
TRBJ1-6 | 19 | few | TRBD1 | TRBV7-8 | CASSLAAAGGSSYNSPLHF | TGTGCCAGCAGCTTAGCGGCGGCAGGGGGAAGCTCCTATAATTCACCCCTCCACTTT
TRBJ2-7 | 11 | - | - | TRBV5-1 | CASGDLSEQYF | TGCGCCAGCGGGGACTTATCGGAGCAGTACTTC
TRBJ1-1 | 14 | - | TRBD1 | TRBV4-3 | CASSHGTGNTEAFF | TGCGCCAGCAGCCATGGGACAGGGAACACTGAAGCTTTCTTT
TRBJ1-3 | 16 | once | - | TRBV5-6 | CASSRPGQVSGNTIYF | TGTGCCAGCAGCAGGCCGGGACAAGTCTCTGGAAACACCATATATTTT
TRBJ2-7 | 13 | - | TRBD1 | TRBV28 | CASRQGGRDEQYF | TGTGCCAGCCGACAGGGGGGCCGGGACGAGCAGTACTTC
TRBJ1-4 | 14 | - | - | TRBV19 | CASSIAGTGKKLFF | TGTGCCAGTAGTATAGCCGGTACGGGGAAAAAACTGTTTTTT
TRBJ1-2 | 11 | - | - | TRBV2 | CASTSGYGYTF | TGTGCCAGCACCTCAGGCTATGGCTACACCTTC
TRBJ1-6 | 12 | - | - | TRBV30 | CASSGVNSPLHF | TGTGCCTCCTCGGGGGTCAATTCACCCCTCCACTTT
TRBJ2-7 | 12 | - | - | TRBV3-1/TRBV3-2 | CASSQDDSAWDF | TGTGCCAGCAGCCAAGATGACTCTGCCTGGGACTTC
TRBJ2-4 | 13 | - | TRBD1 | TRBV5-1 | CASSPDRGNIQYF | TGCGCCAGCAGCCCGGACAGGGGGAACATTCAGTACTTC
TRBJ2-1 | 14 | - | - | TRBV5-8 | CASRVRRVINEQFF | TGTGCCAGCAGGGTGAGGCGGGTTATTAATGAGCAGTTCTTC
TRBJ2-3 | 17 | - | - | TRBV6-2/TRBV6-3 | CASSYPTPDLAVDTQYF | TGTGCCAGCAGTTACCCGACCCCCGACCTAGCTGTAGATACGCAGTATTTT
TRBJ2-2 | 14 | - | - | TRBV7-2 | CASSLARNTGELFF | TGTGCCAGCAGCTTAGCTCGGAACACCGGGGAGCTGTTTTTT
TRBJ1-4 | 16 | - | TRBD1 | TRBV7-2 | CASSLSAGTGDEKLFF | TGTGCCAGCAGCTTATCAGCCGGGACAGGAGATGAAAAACTGTTTTTT
TRBJ2-7 | 16 | - | TRBD1 | TRBV5-4 | CASSSNTGTDSYEQYF | TGTGCCAGCAGCTCGAATACCGGGACAGACTCCTACGAGCAGTACTTC
TRBJ1-2 | 14 | - | TRBD1 | TRBV5-6 | CASSATGYDYGYTF | TGTGCCAGCAGCGCGACAGGGTACGACTATGGCTACACCTTC
TRBJ2-1 | 12 | - | TRBD1 | TRBV15 | CATSTTGVEQFF | TGTGCCACCAGCACTACAGGGGTTGAGCAGTTCTTC
TRBJ2-1 | 11 | - | - | TRBV2 | CASSLYTEQFF | TGTGCCAGCAGCCTATATACTGAGCAGTTCTTC
TRBJ1-1 | 14 | - | TRBD1 | TRBV11-3 | CASSLDREDTEAFF | TGTGCCAGCAGCTTGGACAGGGAGGACACTGAAGCTTTCTTT
TRBJ1-5 | 14 | - | TRBD1 | TRBV18 | CASSSGQGYQPQHF | TGTGCCAGCTCATCGGGACAGGGGTATCAGCCCCAGCATTTT
TRBJ1-1 | 15 | - | - | TRBV7-8 | CASSLALGQNTEAFF | TGTGCCAGCAGCTTAGCTCTAGGACAGAACACTGAAGCTTTCTTT
TRBJ1-2 | 17 | - | TRBD1 | TRBV23-1 | CASSQSGEGQGIGGYTF | TGCGCCAGCAGTCAATCGGGGGAGGGACAGGGGATTGGTGGCTACACCTTC
TRBJ2-7 | 18 | few | - | TRBV12-2 | CASRLPPSGGLPSYEQYF | TGTGCAAGTCGCTTACCTCCGTCCGGAGGGCTCCCCTCCTACGAGCAGTACTTC